The TCR beta chain described here comes from a study of blood T cell repertoires in COVID-19. The overall study: Samples came from the United States, Italy and Spain, spanning acute and convalescent COVID-19. The analysed material was cDNA or gDNA that came from T cells, B-cell-depleted T cells, or PBMCs.

Germline CDR1 SGHTA, CDR2 FQGTGA. The CDR3 length is 15 residues. V dropped 6 bases and J dropped 4 bases, with 18 bases sitting between them. How the authors handled the data: Using reference gene primer amplification, nucleated cell counts were estimated. Measured with immunoSEQ multiplex PCR; TCRdb has only the in-frame clones, and not every one. From that table come the V and J calls and clone size; the DNA was used to work out D and trimming. The sample contains some 180,000 clones, roughly 88% of which appear only once. The rearrangement links TRBV7-3 to TRBJ1-1; no definite D call. This receptor was taken from a woman aged 40-49 years with COVID-19, enrolled during active disease. The sample comprised peripheral blood. The CDR3 DNA sequence: TGTGCCAGCAGTCCTACCGGGAACCGTCTCACTGAAGCTTTCTTT. It encodes CASSPTGNRLTEAFF.